A single sample is the source of the 2 T cell receptor beta chains below, sequenced in a study of T-cell memory formation after mild COVID-19. From the 5' RACE reads, TCRdb called clonotypes with MiXCR, one entry per CDR3 protein. Of 210,000 or so distinct CDR3 sequences listed, 27% are singletons. Sequenced input: PBMCs or a T cell subset sorted from them (not recorded which). The receptors stem from an adult woman who had mild COVID-19 (a few samples of this study predate the infection). Cell type and time point are not known.

This clonotype was counted a few times. This chain uses TRBV5-1 with TRBJ2-7, with TRBD2 identical over 9 bases. V shed 2 bases, J shed 5 bases, and the junction held 11 bases outside the gene matches. CDR3 length equals 16 residues. The germline V gene has CDR1 SGHRS and CDR2 YFSETQ. Written as DNA, the CDR3 is TGCGCCAGCAGCTTACGAGCGGGGGGCCGCGGACACGAGCAGTACTTC. It codes for CASSLRAGGRGHEQYF.

This rearrangement joins TRBV4-3 to TRBJ1-1, with D unresolved. The V gene lost 6 bases and the J gene lost 3 bases, with 11 bases spanning the gap. CDR1 and CDR2 (germline): LGHNA, YSLEER. CDR3 size: 13 residues. The CDR3 sequence: CASSRRGDTEAFF. DNA of the CDR3: TGCGCCAGCAGTCGTCGGGGAGACACTGAAGCTTTCTTT.